Shown below are 17 T cell receptor beta chains from a single sample sequenced in a study of blood T cells in healthy people across ages. Primed by a sample-barcoded 5' primer and a J-beta primer mix, a second PCR proceeded for about 7 to 11 cycles. MiXCR, run by TCRdb on the 5' RACE reads, gives a single entry per CDR3 protein. In the table there are around 800,000 distinct CDR3 sequences, approximately 24% of which are singletons. The same sample was also used in a study of T cells of mothers and their children.

The sample taken for sequencing was blood. These receptors originate from a boy under 18 in good health.

This chain joins TRBV12-3 or TRBV12-4 and TRBJ2-3, with 12 bases identical to TRBD2. The CDR3 runs to 16 residues. With V trimmed by 4 bases and J by 5 bases, 7 bases remained unmatched. The CDR3 coding sequence is TGTGCCAGCAGTTCTCTAGCGGGGGGGCGGGGAGATACGCAGTATTTT. It codes for CASSSLAGGRGDTQYF.

This clonotype was observed a handful of times. This rearrangement joins TRBV30 to TRBJ1-1; D call uncertain. Between the trimmed V and J ends, which lost 2 bases and 2 bases, there was a span of 9 bases. Germline loops: CDR1 GTSNPN, CDR2 SVGIG (reference sequence). There are 13 residues in the CDR3. The CDR3 sequence: CAWSWQTNTEAFF. The CDR3, as DNA: TGTGCCTGGAGTTGGCAGACCAACACTGAAGCTTTCTTT.

This chain connects TRBV10-3 to TRBJ1-2, with TRBD1 identical over 7 bases. The germline V gene encodes CDR1 ENHRY and CDR2 SYGVKD. J lost 8 bases, V lost 3 bases, and 6 bases had no gene match. The CDR3 spans 13 residues. CDR3 bases: TGTGCCATCAGTGACAGGGGGAGGGACGGCTACACCTTC. Encoded protein: CAISDRGRDGYTF.

This clonotype was observed a single time. The gene calls are TRBV2 and TRBJ2-3; TRBD2 agrees at 14 bases. Losses at the gene ends were 6 bases for V and 8 bases for J; bases not matched to a gene: 4. The CDR3 has 14 residues. CDR1 is SNHLY, CDR2 FYNNEI, per germline. CDR3 region: CASRGTSGGGTQYF. CDR3 in DNA: TGTGCCAGCAGGGGGACTAGCGGGGGCGGTACGCAGTATTTT.

This clonotype was observed a handful of times. The V gene is TRBV28, the J gene TRBJ2-1; 12 bases map to TRBD1. The DNA end is more similar to TRBJ2-5, so the J call may be wrong. CDR3 length: 16 residues. The germline CDR1 and CDR2 sequences are MDHEN and SYDVKM. The CDR3 DNA is TGTGCCAGCAGTCCCCGGGACAGGGGGCAGCGGGAGACCCAGTACTTC. This encodes CASSPRDRGQRETQYF.

This clonotype was picked up a small number of times. The chain uses TRBV10-2 and TRBJ2-5, with 9 bases identical to TRBD2. The CDR3 loop spans 15 amino acids. The J segment lost 4 bases and the V segment lost 7 bases, leaving 10 bases of the junction unmatched. Germline CDR1 WSHSY, CDR2 SAAADI. This CDR3 is CASIAGLASLETQYF. The DNA for the CDR3 is TGCGCCAGCATTGCGGGACTAGCCTCGTTAGAGACCCAGTACTTC.

This clonotype was observed a few times. V and J are TRBV28 and TRBJ1-1; D may be TRBD1 (5 bases). The CDR3 has 16 residues. V shed 8 bases and J shed 11 bases, with 30 bases lying between them. Germline CDR1 is MDHEN and CDR2 is SYDVKM. DNA of the CDR3: TGTGCCAGCGAGACCTTTTTTAACAGCGGGGCTCAAAGGGCTTTCTTT. It specifies CASETFFNSGAQRAFF.

This clonotype was recorded a few times. One junction end does not reproduce the germline sequence, and a read error may be involved. The rearrangement joins TRBV7-2 to TRBJ1-2; D remains ambiguous. Germline CDR1 SGHTA, CDR2 FQGNSA. This CDR3 has 14 residues. CDR3 in amino acids: CASSLKSASYGYAF. The CDR3 nucleotides are TGTGCCAGCAGCTTAAAGTCCGCTTCTTATGGCTACGCCTTC.

CDR3 residues: CASSSRGLNEKLFF. CDR3 DNA: TGTGCCAGCAGTTCCCGAGGCCTCAATGAAAAACTGTTTTTT. The chain links TRBV12-3 or TRBV12-4 to TRBJ1-4; D gene uncertain. V was trimmed by 4 bases and J by 5 bases, leaving 11 bases between them. CDR3 length: 14 amino acids.

About this clonotype itself: Germline is not matched at one junction end, which may reflect a read error. The gene calls are TRBV25-1 and TRBJ1-2, with 7 bases aligning to TRBD1. The V gene's germline CDR1 is MGHDK and CDR2 SYGVNS. There are 13 residues in the CDR3. The CDR3 DNA reads TGTACCAGCAGTAGACAGGGCCGGGATGGCTACACCTTC. Translation: CTSSRQGRDGYTF.

The table lists this clonotype with a few counts. The chain carries TRBV20-1 and TRBJ2-2; D is uncertain. CDR3 length: 15 residues. V was clipped by 2 bases and J by 3 bases, with 13 bases between them. Germline-derived CDR1 and CDR2 are DFQATT and SNEGSKA (reference sequence). CDR3 sequence (DNA): TGCAGTGCTAGATCGGGCAGGCCCGACACCGGGGAGCTGTTTTTT. It translates to CSARSGRPDTGELFF.

This clonotype was detected only a few times. The rearrangement joins TRBV20-1 to TRBJ2-4; 7 bases agree with TRBD2. The CDR3 is 14 residues long. V was pared by 2 bases and J by 3 bases, with 4 bases of the junction left unmatched. CDR1 is DFQATT, CDR2 SNEGSKA, per germline (reference sequence). The CDR3 coding sequence is TGCAGTGCTAGACGGGGGGATGGCAAAAACATTCAGTACTTC. Translating it yields CSARRGDGKNIQYF.

The chain links TRBV2 to TRBJ2-5; perhaps TRBD2 as D (6 bases). The germline V gene encodes CDR1 SNHLY and CDR2 FYNNEI. V shed 4 bases and J shed 4 bases, with 10 bases lying between them. This CDR3 spans 13 amino acids. The CDR3 DNA reads as TGTGCCAGCAGTGCTAGCGTAAGAGAGACCCAGTACTTC. As protein: CASSASVRETQYF. Drawing the rest from reference TRBV2 and TRBJ2-5, the complete variable domain is EPEVTQTPSHQVTQMGQEVILRCVPISNHLYFYWYRQILGQKVEFLVSFYNNEISEKSEIFDDQFSVERPDGSNFTLKIRSTKLEDSAMYFCASSASVRETQYFGPGTRLLVL.

V gene TRBV20-1 combines with J gene TRBJ2-5, with D perhaps TRBD1 (5 bases). Gene TRBJ2-7 matches the end of the DNA better, so the J call may be wrong. Looked up from germline, CDR1 is DFQATT and CDR2 is SNEGSKA (reference sequence). The CDR3 totals 12 residues. CDR3 nucleotides: TGCAGTGTTAGTCGCAGGGCCTACGAGCAGTACTTC. This gives the protein CSVSRRAYEQYF.

V usage is TRBV3-1 and J usage is TRBJ1-3; weak D call: TRBD1 (5 bases). Trimming pared 1 base from V and 5 bases from J, leaving 9 bases between. The germline CDR1 and CDR2 sequences are LGHDT and YNNKEL (reference sequence). This CDR3 is built from 14 residues. Here the CDR3 DNA reads TGTGCCAGCAGCCAAGCAGGGTCTAGAAACACCATATATTTT. Amino acids: CASSQAGSRNTIYF.

As for this clonotype: Its ends do not fully match the called genes, so a read error is possible. The chain links TRBV5-1 to TRBJ1-2; 7 bases line up with TRBD1. There are 15 residues in the CDR3. Germline assignment: CDR1 SGHRS and CDR2 YFSETQ. The CDR3 nucleotides read TGTGCCAGCAGTTTCGGGACAGCGGCTAACTATGGCTACACCTTC. Translation: CASSFGTAANYGYTF.

The table lists this clonotype with a few counts. The rearrangement links TRBV5-1 to TRBJ2-6, with D unresolved. The CDR3 covers 14 residues. Trimming shortened V by 1 base and J by 4 bases, and 6 bases separated the two germline ends. The germline gives CDR1 SGHRS, CDR2 YFSETQ. CDR3 loop: CASSLIAGANVLTF. CDR3 bases: TGCGCCAGCAGCTTGATCGCCGGGGCCAACGTCCTGACTTTC. Filled out from reference TRBV5-1 and TRBJ2-6, the complete variable domain reads KAGVTQTPRYLIKTRGQQVTLSCSPISGHRSVSWYQQTPGQGLQFLFEYFSETQRNKGNFPGRFSGRQFSNSRSEMNVSTLELGDSALYLCASSLIAGANVLTFGAGSRLTVL.